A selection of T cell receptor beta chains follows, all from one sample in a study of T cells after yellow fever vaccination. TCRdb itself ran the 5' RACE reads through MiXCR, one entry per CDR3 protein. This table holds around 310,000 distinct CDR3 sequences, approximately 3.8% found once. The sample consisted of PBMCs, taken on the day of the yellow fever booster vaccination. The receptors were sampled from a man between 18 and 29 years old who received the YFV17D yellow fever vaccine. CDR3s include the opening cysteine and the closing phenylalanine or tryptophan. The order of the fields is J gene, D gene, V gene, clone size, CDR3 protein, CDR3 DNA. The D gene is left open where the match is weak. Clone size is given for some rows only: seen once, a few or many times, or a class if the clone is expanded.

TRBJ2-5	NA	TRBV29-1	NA	CSVAISGRLTQYF	TGCAGCGTGGCAATCTCGGGGCGGTTGACCCAGTACTTC
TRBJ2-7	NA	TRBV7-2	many	CASSPPKGASGEQYF	TGTGCCAGCAGCCCTCCCAAAGGGGCGTCGGGCGAGCAGTACTTC
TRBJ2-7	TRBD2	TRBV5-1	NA	CASSLAGGTLAEQYF	TGCGCCAGCAGCTTGGCGGGGGGTACCTTGGCCGAGCAGTACTTC
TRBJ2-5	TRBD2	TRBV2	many	CASRPGLAGETQYF	TGTGCCAGCAGGCCGGGACTAGCGGGGGAGACCCAGTACTTC
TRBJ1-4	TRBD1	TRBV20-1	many	CTGQVLEKLFF	TGCACCGGACAGGTTTTGGAAAAACTGTTTTTT
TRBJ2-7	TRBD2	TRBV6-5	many	CASSYTGLADYEQYF	TGTGCCAGCAGTTACACTGGACTAGCCGACTACGAGCAGTACTTC
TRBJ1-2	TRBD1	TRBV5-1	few	CASRPTGGGLYGYTF	TGCGCCAGCAGACCGACAGGAGGGGGCCTCTATGGCTACACCTTC
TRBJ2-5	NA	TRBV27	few	CASSFRVTGETQYF	TGTGCCAGCAGTTTTAGGGTGACCGGTGAGACCCAGTACTTC
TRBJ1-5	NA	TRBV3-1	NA	CASGQNNQPQHF	TGTGCCAGCGGACAGAACAATCAGCCCCAGCATTTT
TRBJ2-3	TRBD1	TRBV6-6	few	CASSYRLGTGVPKRDTQYF	TGTGCCAGCAGTTACAGGCTCGGGACAGGGGTCCCCAAGAGAGATACGCAGTATTTT
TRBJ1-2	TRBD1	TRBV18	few	CASSTTGDHGYGYTF	TGTGCCAGCTCAACAACAGGGGATCATGGCTATGGCTACACCTTC
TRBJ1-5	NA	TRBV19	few	CASSAWRGRGNQPQHF	TGTGCCAGTAGTGCCTGGCGGGGAAGGGGCAATCAGCCCCAGCATTTT
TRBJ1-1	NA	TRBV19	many	CASSTRTAEAFF	TGTGCCAGTAGTACCAGGACGGCTGAAGCTTTCTTT
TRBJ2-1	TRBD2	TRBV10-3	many	CAITRAGGPEQFF	TGTGCCATCACCAGAGCGGGGGGCCCCGAGCAGTTCTTC
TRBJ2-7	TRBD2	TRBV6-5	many	CASSRSSGGSYEQYF	TGTGCCAGCAGCCGCTCTAGCGGGGGCTCCTACGAGCAGTACTTC
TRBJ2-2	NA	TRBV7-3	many	CASQRYNTGELFF	TGTGCCAGCCAACGTTACAACACCGGGGAGCTGTTTTTT
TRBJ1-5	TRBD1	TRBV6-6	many	CASSRGQGVGQPQHF	TGTGCCAGCAGCCGGGGACAGGGGGTTGGACAGCCCCAGCATTTT
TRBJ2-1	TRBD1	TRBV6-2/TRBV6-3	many	CASSLTGVDEQFF	TGTGCCAGCAGTTTGACAGGGGTTGATGAGCAGTTCTTC
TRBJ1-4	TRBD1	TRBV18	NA	CASSHRDRGNEKLFF	TGTGCCAGCTCACACCGGGACAGGGGTAATGAAAAACTGTTTTTT
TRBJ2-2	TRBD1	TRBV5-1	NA	CASSPRQGQVRELFF	TGCGCCAGCAGCCCGAGACAGGGTCAAGTACGGGAGCTGTTTTTT
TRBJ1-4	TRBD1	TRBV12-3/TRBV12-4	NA	CASSLRTGRGKLFF	TGTGCCAGCAGTCTAAGGACAGGGAGGGGAAAACTGTTTTTT
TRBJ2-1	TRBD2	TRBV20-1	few	CSARDLAGVGNEQFF	TGCAGTGCTAGAGACCTAGCGGGGGTAGGGAATGAGCAGTTCTTC
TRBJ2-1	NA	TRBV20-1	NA	CSARDGSIGNEQFF	TGCAGTGCTAGAGACGGAAGTATTGGCAATGAGCAGTTCTTC
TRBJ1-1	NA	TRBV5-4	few	CASSSANQGNTEAFF	TGTGCCAGCAGCTCAGCAAACCAGGGTAACACTGAAGCTTTCTTT
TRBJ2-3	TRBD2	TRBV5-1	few	CASSSNSGGTDTQYF	TGCGCCAGCAGCTCTAATAGCGGGGGAACGGATACGCAGTATTTT
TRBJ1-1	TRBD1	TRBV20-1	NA	CSARALGQGYTEAFF	TGCAGTGCTAGAGCCCTTGGACAGGGGTACACTGAAGCTTTCTTT
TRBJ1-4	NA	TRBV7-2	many	CASSFYRDEKLFF	TGTGCCAGCAGCTTTTATAGGGACGAAAAACTGTTTTTT
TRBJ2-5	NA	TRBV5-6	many	CASSFNRQETQYF	TGTGCCAGCAGCTTTAACAGACAAGAGACCCAGTACTTC
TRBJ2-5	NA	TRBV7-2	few	CASSLGVGGTEGKTQYF	TGTGCCAGCAGCTTGGGCGTAGGCGGGACCGAAGGGAAGACCCAGTACTTC
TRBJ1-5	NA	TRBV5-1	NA	CASSLLPGSSQPQHF	TGCGCCAGCAGCTTGTTACCAGGGTCTAGTCAGCCCCAGCATTTT
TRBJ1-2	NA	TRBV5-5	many	CASSTPRGSYGYTF	TGTGCCAGCAGCACCCCGCGAGGGAGCTATGGCTACACCTTC
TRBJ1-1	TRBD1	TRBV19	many	CASQGGRYTEAFF	TGTGCCAGTCAAGGGGGCAGGTACACTGAAGCTTTCTTT
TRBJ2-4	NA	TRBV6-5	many	CASRGQSLAKNIQYF	TGTGCCAGCCGAGGACAGAGTCTAGCCAAAAACATTCAGTACTTC
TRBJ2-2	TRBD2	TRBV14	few	CASSQARGGYTGELFF	TGTGCCAGCAGCCAAGCGCGGGGGGGCTACACCGGGGAGCTGTTTTTT
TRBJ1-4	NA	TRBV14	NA	CASSHRVGKRLFF	TGTGCCAGCAGCCATAGGGTCGGTAAGAGACTGTTTTTT
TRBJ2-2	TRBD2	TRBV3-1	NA	CASSQGSGLVGGELFF	TGTGCCAGCAGCCAAGGCTCGGGACTAGTCGGGGGGGAGCTGTTTTTT
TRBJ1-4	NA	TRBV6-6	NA	CASLPATTNEKLFF	TGTGCCAGCCTCCCTGCGACAACTAATGAAAAACTGTTTTTT
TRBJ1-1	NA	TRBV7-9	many	CASIKQPNTEAFF	TGTGCCAGCATTAAACAGCCGAACACTGAAGCTTTCTTT
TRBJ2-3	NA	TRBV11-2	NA	CASSFFEFSTDTQYF	TGTGCCAGCAGCTTCTTCGAGTTTAGCACAGATACGCAGTATTTT
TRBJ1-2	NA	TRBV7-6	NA	CASSLGGVRGYTF	TGTGCCAGCAGCTTAGGGGGAGTCAGGGGCTACACCTTC
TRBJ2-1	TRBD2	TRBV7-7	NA	CASSSSGTLAYNEQFF	TGTGCCAGCAGCTCTAGCGGGACTCTGGCCTACAATGAGCAGTTCTTC